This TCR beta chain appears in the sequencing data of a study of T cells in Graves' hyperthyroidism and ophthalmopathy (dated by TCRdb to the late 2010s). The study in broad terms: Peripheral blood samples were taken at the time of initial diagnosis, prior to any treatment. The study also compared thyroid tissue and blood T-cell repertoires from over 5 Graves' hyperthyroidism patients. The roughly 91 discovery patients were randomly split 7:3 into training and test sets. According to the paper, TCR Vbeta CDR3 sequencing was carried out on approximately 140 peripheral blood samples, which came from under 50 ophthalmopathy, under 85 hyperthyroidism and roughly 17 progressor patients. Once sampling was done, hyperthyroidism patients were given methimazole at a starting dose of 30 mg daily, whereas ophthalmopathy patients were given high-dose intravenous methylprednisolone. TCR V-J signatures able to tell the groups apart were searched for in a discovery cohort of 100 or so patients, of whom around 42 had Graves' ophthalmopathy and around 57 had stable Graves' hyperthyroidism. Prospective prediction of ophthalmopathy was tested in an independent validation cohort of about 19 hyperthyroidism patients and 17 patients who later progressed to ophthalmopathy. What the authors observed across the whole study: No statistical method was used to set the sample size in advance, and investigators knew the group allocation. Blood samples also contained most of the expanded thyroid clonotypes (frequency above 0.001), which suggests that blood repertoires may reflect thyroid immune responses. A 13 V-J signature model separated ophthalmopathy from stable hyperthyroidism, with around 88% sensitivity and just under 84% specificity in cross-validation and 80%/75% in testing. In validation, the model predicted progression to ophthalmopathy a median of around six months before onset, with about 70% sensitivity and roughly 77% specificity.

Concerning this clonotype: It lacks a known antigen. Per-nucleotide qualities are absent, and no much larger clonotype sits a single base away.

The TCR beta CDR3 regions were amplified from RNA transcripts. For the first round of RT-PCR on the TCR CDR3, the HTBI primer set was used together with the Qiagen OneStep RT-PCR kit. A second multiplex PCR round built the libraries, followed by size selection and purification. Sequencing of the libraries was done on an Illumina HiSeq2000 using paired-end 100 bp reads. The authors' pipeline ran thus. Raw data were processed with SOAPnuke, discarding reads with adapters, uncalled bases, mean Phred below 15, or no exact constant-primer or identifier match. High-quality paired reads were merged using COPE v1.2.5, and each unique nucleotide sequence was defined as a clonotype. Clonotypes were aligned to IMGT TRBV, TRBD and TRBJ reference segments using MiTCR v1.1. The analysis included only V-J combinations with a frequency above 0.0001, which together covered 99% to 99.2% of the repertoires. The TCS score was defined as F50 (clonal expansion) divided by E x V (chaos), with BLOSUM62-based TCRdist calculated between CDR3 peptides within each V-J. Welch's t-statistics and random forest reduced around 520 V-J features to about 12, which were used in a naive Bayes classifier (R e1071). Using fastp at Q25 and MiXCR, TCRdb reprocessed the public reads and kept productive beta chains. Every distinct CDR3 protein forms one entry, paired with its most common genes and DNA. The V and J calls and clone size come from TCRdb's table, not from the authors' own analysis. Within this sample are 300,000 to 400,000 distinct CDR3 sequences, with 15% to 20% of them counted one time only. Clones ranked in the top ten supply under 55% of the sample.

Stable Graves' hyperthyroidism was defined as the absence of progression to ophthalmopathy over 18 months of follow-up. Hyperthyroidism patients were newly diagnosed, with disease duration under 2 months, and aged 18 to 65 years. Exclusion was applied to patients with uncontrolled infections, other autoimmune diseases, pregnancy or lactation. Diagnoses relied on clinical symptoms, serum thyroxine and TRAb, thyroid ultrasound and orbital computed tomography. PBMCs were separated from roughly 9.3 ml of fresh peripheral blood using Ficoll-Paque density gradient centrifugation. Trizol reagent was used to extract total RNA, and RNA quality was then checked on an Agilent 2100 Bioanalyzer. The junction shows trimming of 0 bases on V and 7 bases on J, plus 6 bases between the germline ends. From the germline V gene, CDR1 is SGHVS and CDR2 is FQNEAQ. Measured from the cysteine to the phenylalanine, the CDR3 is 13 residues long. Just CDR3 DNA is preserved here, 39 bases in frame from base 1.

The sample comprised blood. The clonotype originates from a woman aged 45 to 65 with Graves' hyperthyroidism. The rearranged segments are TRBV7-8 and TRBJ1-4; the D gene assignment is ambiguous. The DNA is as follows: TGTGCCAGCAGCTTAGCTTCTAGTGAAAAACTGTTTTTT. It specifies CASSLASSEKLFF.